This T cell receptor beta chain was captured in a study of T-cell reconstitution after alpha-beta-depleted transplantation in children (dated by TCRdb to 2016 to 2018). Looking at the study overall: The study quantitatively tracked T-cell immune reconstitution after TCRalphabeta/CD19-depleted allogeneic hematopoietic cell transplantation in children using TCR repertoire profiling.

The library was made by PCR. The sample was run on an Illumina HiSeq 2500. TCR libraries were prepared with molecular barcoding, using unique molecular identifiers to normalize TCRbeta repertoire quantification. TCRdb trimmed the raw reads at Q25, called clones with MiXCR and kept productive beta chains. Every distinct CDR3 protein forms one entry, paired with its most common genes and DNA. The sample yields fewer than 700,000 distinct CDR3 sequences; over 10% were counted once. Of the sample, about 2% is held by the ten largest clones. The paper's findings and limits, for the study overall: In some patients, high TCRbeta diversity at day 60 was attributed to recipient T cells and intrathymic progenitors that had survived conditioning. Apparently early alphabetaT-cell count recovery about two months after transplant reportedly relied on only several hundred rapidly expanded clones derived from non-depleted graft cells. Over subsequent months, a decline in hyperexpanded clone frequencies was noted, and after one year, T-cell counts and TCRbeta diversity were mostly ascribed to newly produced T cells.

Relative to germline, V is 0 bases shorter and J is 6 bases shorter, with 12 bases between their ends. The CDR3 spans 15 residues, from the cysteine through the phenylalanine. Only CDR3 DNA remains: 45 bases, in frame from the first base. For CDR1 and CDR2, the germline V gene (reference sequence) lists LNHNV and YYDKDF. Note on this clonotype: Its recognized antigen is unknown. Base qualities are missing; no much larger clone stands one base away.

The treatment or condition tag for this specimen amounts to: allogeneic hematopoietic cell transplantation with graft depleted of TCRalphabeta T cells and CD19 B cells. The transplant recipients were children given TCRalphabeta/CD19-depleted allogeneic hematopoietic cell grafts. The rearrangement combines TRBV15 with TRBJ2-1, with the identity of the D gene unclear. This clonotype originated in a male patient under 18 who had a stem cell transplant for acute myeloid leukemia, so the T cells may come from the graft donor. Specimen: PBMCs, mostly from graft donor cells, collected 360 days after TCRalphabeta/CD19-depleted stem cell transplant. The CDR3 reads as follows: CATSRDRVRSNEQFF. Here is the DNA: TGTGCCACCAGCAGAGATAGGGTTAGGAGCAATGAGCAGTTCTTC.